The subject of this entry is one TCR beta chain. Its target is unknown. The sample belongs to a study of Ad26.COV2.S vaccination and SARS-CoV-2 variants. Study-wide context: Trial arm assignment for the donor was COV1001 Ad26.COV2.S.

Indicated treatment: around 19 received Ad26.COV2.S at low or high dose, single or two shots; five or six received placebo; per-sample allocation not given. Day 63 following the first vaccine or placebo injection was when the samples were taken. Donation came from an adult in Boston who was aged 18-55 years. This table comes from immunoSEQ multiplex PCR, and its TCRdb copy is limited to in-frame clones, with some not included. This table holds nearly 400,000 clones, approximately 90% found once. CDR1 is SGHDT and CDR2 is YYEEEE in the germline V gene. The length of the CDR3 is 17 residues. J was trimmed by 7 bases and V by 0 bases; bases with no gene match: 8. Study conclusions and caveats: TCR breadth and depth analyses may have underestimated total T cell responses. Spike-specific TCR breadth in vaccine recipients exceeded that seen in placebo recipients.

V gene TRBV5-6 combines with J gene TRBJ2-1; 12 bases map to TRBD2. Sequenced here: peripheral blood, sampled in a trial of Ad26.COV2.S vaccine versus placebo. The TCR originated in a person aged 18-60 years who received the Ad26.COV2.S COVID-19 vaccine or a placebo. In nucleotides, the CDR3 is TGTGCCAGCAGCTTGGGTAGGTGGACTAGCGGGGATAATGAGCAGTTCTTC. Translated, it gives CASSLGRWTSGDNEQFF.